This section outlines one TCR beta chain sequence together with its context. What it recognizes is unknown. This entry belongs to a study of Tregs in tolerant kidney transplant recipients. The study, taken as a whole, reports: Expanding Tregs on activated donor B cells appeared to best identify donor-specific TCRbeta clones. Few patients were studied, so findings need validation in larger groups. No direct test of biological reproducibility was done here.

The CDR3 contains 12 residues. The germline V gene encodes CDR1 MNHEY and CDR2 SMNVEV (reference sequence). Unmatched junction bases numbered 2, after V lost 4 bases and J lost 6 bases. Unstimulated regulatory T cells (CD4+CD25+CD127-), CD4+CD25- non-regulatory cells, CD4 and CD8 cells were FACS-sorted from thawed PBMCs. This table comes from immunoSEQ multiplex PCR, and its TCRdb copy is limited to in-frame clones, with some not included. Of some 60,000 clones in the sample, around 83% were seen once. The sample taken for sequencing was CD4+ T cells from blood. This clonotype was sampled from a human donor in good health. The chain is built from TRBV27 and TRBJ2-7, with 8 bases that match TRBD1. The CDR3 loop reads CASSYTGGEQYF. As DNA, the CDR3 is TGTGCCAGCAGTTATACAGGGGGCGAGCAGTACTTC.